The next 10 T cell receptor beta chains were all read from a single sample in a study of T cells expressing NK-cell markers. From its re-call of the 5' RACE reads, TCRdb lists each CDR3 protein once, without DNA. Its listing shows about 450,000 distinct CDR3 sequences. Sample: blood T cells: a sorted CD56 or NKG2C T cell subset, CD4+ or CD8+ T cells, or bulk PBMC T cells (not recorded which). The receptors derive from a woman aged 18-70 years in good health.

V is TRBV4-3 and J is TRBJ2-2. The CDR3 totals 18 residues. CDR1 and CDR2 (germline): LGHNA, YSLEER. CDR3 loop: CASSQDLAGYRNTGELFF.

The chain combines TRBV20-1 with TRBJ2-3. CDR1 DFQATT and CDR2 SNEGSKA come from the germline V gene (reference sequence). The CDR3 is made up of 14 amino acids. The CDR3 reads CSASRGSPTDTQYF.

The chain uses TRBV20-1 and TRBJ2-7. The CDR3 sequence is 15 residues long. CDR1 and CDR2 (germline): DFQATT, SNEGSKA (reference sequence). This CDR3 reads CSASADATLIYEQYF.

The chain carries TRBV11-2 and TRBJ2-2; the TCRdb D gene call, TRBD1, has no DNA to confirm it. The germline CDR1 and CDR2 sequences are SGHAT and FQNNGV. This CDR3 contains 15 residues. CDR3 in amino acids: CASSLDGVRAGELFF.

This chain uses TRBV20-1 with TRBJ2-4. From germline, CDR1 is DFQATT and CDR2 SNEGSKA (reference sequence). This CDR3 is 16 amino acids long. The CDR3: CSALLPIHATKNIQYF.

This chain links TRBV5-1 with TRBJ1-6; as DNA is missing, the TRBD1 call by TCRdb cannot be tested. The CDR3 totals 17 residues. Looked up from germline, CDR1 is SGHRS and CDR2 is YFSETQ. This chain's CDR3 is CASSWATRTGHNSPLHF.

The CDR3 here is CATSRGRGTQETQYF. The chain has TRBV15 and TRBJ2-5; TCRdb lists TRBD1, though no DNA is available to test this call. In germline, CDR1 is LNHNV, CDR2 YYDKDF (reference sequence). There are 15 residues in the CDR3.

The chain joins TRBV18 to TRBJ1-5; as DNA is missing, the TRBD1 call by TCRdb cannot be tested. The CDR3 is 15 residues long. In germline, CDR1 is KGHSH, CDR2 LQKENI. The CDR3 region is CASSPYGHSDQPQHF.

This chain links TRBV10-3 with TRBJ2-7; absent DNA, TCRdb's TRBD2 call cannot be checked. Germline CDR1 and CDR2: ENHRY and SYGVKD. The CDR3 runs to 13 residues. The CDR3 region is CAISAGEFYEQYF.

This CDR3 is CASSKALGASGDYNEQFF. The rearrangement joins TRBV21-1 to TRBJ2-1; TCRdb calls TRBD2, which cannot be checked without DNA. TRBV21-1 is termed a pseudogene. CDR3 length: 18 residues.